The clone carrying this TCR beta chain occurred a few times. Its specificity is unknown. Described treatment: roughly ten-day PBMC culture with coronavirus spike peptide pools or control peptides (ViraFEST assay). This sample is drawn from a study of vaccination and CD4 T cells after COVID-19. An Oncomine TCR Beta short-read assay was used to sequence the DNA from cultured CD4+ T cells. TCRdb ran MiXCR on the PCR reads and lists one entry per CDR3 protein. Of some 16,000 distinct CDR3 sequences listed, about 43% are singletons. In germline, CDR1 is DFQATT, CDR2 SNEGSKA (reference sequence). V was cut by 2 bases and J by 1 base, with 16 bases left in between. This CDR3 has 16 residues.

The TCR comes from a human donor who had recovered from COVID-19. J is TRBJ2-3 and V is TRBV20-1; possibly TRBD1 or TRBD2 for D (7 bases each). The starting material was CD4+ T cells from blood, cultured in vitro, obtained after SARS-CoV-2 vaccination. The CDR3 loop reads CSARRQGGGGTDTQYF. The CDR3 nucleotides read TGCAGTGCTAGACGACAGGGTGGGGGGGGCACAGATACGCAGTATTTT.